What follows is one T cell receptor (beta chain) and its context. As yet, its antigen is unknown. The CDR3 is 15 residues long. Losses at the gene ends were 4 bases for V and 7 bases for J; bases not matched to a gene: 3. Germline CDR1 is ENHRY and CDR2 is SYGVKD. This record belongs to a study of CD8+CD57+ T cells in acquired aplastic anemia. At the level of the study: DNA per sorted CD4+ or CD8+ sample ranged about 0.19 to 30 ug, averaging around 3.1 ug.

General study results and limits: Around 30 sequences, all CD8+ CDR3, were shared between patients and controls. The study found no significant CD8+ Simpson's diversity difference between patients and controls.

The authors sequenced patients whose flow cytometry had shown CD8+CD57+ cell expansion. Patients uniformly had severe acquired aplastic anemia. Genomic DNA templated the TCR beta VDJ and CDR3 profiling. One entry per CDR3 protein, called by TCRdb with MiXCR from the reads. The sample contains approximately 100,000 distinct CDR3 sequences, less than 75% of which appear only once. This chain connects TRBV10-3 to TRBJ2-4, with 14 bases that match TRBD2. The receptor was derived from a human donor with aplastic anemia. The sequenced sample consisted of sorted CD4+, CD8+, or CD8+CD57+ T cells (not recorded which) from PBMCs. The CDR3 region has the DNA TGTGCCATCAGTGGGACTAGCGGGAGGTCGAACATTCAGTACTTC. It translates to CAISGTSGRSNIQYF.